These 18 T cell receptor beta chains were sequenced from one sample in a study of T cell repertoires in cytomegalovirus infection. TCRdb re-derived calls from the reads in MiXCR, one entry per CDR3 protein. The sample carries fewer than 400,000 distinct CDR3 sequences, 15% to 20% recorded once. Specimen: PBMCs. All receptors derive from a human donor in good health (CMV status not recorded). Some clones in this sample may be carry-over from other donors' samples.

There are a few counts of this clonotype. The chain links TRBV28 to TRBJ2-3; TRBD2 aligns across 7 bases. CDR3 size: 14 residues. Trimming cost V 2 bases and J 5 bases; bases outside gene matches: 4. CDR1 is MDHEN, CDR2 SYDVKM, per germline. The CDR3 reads CASSLGGGQDTQYF. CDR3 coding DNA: TGTGCCAGCAGTTTAGGCGGGGGTCAAGATACGCAGTATTTT.

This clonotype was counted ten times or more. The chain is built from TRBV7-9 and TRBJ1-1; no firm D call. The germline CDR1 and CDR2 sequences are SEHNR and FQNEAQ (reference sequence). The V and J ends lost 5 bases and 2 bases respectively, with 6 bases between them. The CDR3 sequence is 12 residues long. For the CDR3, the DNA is TGTGCCAGCAGCCAACAAAACACTGAAGCTTTCTTT. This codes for CASSQQNTEAFF.

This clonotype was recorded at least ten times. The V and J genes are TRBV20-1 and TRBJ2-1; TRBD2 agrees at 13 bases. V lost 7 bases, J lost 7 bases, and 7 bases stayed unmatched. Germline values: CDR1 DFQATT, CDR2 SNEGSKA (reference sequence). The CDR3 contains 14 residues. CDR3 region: CSVTTSGRDNEQFF. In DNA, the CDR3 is TGCAGTGTTACTACTAGCGGGAGGGATAATGAGCAGTTCTTC.

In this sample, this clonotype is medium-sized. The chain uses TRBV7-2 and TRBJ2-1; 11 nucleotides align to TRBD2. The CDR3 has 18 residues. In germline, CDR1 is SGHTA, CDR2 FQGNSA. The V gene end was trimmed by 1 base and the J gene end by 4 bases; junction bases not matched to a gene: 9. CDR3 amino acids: CASSLEGTSGRFYNEQFF. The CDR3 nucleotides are TGTGCCAGCAGCTTAGAAGGGACTAGCGGACGGTTTTACAATGAGCAGTTCTTC.

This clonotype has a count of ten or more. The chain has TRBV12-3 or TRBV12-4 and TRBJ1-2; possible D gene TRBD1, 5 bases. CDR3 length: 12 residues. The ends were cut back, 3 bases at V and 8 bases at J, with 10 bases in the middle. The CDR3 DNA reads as TGTGCCAGCAGTTTCGGGGGTAAGGGCTACACCTTC. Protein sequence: CASSFGGKGYTF.

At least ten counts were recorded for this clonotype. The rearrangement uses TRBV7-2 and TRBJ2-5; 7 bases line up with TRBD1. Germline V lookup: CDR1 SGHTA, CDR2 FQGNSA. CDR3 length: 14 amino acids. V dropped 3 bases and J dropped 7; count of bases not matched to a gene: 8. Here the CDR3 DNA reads TGTGCCAGCAGCTTCCGCGACAGGGCAGGGACCCAGTACTTC. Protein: CASSFRDRAGTQYF.

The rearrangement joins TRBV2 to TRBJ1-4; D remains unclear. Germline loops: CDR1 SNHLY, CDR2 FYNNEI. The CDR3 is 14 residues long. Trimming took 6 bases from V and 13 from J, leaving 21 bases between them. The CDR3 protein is CASSSGILGYRLFF. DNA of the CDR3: TGTGCCAGCAGCAGCGGGATTTTGGGATACCGACTGTTTTTT.

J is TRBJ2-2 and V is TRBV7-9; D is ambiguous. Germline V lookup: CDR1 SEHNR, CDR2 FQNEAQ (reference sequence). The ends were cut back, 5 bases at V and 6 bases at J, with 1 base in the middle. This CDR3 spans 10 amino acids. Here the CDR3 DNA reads TGTGCCAGCAGCGCCGGGGAGCTGTTTTTT. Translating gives CASSAGELFF.

The CDR3 DNA is TGCGCCAGCAGCCGGGAACGGGGGGCAGAGACCCAGTACTTC. Its translation: CASSRERGAETQYF. The genes are TRBV5-1 and TRBJ2-5, with D perhaps TRBD2 (7 bases). Germline V CDR1 and CDR2: SGHRS, YFSETQ. V lost 4 bases and J lost 4, with 14 bases in between. The CDR3 contains 14 residues.

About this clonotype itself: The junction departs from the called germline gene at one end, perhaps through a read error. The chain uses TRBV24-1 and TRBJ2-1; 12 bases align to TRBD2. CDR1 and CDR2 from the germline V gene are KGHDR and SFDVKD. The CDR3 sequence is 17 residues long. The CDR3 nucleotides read TGTGCCACCAGTGAAACGACTAGCGGGAGCTCCTGCAATGAGCAGTTCTTC. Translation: CATSETTSGSSCNEQFF.

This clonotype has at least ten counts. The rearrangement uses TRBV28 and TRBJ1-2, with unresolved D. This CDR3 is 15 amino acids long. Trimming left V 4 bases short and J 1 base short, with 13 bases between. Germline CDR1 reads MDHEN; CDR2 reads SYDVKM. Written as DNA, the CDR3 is TGTGCCAGCAGTTCACAGCGACACTTTAACTATGGCTACACCTTC. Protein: CASSSQRHFNYGYTF.

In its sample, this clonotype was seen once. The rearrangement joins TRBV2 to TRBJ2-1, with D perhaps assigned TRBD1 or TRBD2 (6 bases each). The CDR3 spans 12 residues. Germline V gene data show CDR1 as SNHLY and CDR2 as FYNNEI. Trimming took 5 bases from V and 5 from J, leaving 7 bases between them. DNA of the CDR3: TGTGCCAGCAGTCGGGGGCACAATGAGCAGTTCTTC. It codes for CASSRGHNEQFF. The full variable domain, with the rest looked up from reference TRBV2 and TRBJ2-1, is EPEVTQTPSHQVTQMGQEVILRCVPISNHLYFYWYRQILGQKVEFLVSFYNNEISEKSEIFDDQFSVERPDGSNFTLKIRSTKLEDSAMYFCASSRGHNEQFFGPGTRLTVL.

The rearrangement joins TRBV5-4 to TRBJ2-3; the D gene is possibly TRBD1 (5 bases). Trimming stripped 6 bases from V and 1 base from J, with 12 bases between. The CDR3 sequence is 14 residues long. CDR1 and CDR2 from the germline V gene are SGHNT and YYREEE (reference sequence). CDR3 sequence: CASTLRGGTDTQYF. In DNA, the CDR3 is TGTGCCAGCACCCTTAGGGGTGGCACAGATACGCAGTATTTT.

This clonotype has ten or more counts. In DNA form, the CDR3 reads TGTGCCAGCAGCGCGGGAGCTATATGGGATACGCAGTATTTT. As protein: CASSAGAIWDTQYF. The chain recombines TRBV7-2 with TRBJ2-3; 7 nucleotides align to TRBD2. The CDR3 length is 14 residues. Germline V gene data show CDR1 as SGHTA and CDR2 as FQGNSA. V shed 5 bases and J 6 bases; nucleotides not matched to a gene: 8.

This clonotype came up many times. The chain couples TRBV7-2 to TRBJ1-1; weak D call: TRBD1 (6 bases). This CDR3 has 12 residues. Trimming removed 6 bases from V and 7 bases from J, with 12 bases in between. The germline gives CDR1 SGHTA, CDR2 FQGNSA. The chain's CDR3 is CASRLDRYEAFF. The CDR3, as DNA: TGTGCCAGCAGGCTGGACAGATATGAAGCTTTCTTT.

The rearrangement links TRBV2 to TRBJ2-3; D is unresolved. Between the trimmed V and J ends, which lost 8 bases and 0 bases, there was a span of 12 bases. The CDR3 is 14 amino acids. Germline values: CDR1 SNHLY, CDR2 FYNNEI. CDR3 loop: CASLRTASTDTQYF. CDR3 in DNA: TGTGCCAGCCTCCGGACGGCCAGCACAGATACGCAGTATTTT.

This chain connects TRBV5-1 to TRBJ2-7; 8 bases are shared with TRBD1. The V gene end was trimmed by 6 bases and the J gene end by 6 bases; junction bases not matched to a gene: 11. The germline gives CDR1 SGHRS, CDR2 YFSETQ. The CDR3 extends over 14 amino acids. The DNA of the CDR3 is TGCGCCAGCATCCAGGGGGCAGGGGCAGGCGAGCAGTACTTC. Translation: CASIQGAGAGEQYF. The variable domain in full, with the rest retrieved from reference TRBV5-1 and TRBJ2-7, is KAGVTQTPRYLIKTRGQQVTLSCSPISGHRSVSWYQQTPGQGLQFLFEYFSETQRNKGNFPGRFSGRQFSNSRSEMNVSTLELGDSALYLCASIQGAGAGEQYFGPGTRLTVT.

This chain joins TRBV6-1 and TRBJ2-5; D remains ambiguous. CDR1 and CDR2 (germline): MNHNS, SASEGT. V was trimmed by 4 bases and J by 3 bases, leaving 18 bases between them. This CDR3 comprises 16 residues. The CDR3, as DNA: TGTGCCAGCAGTGCTACCGGACCCGGTGGGGAAGAGACCCAGTACTTC. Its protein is CASSATGPGGEETQYF.